This T cell receptor beta chain was profiled in a study of cytomegalovirus exposure and HLA in healthy donors. The wider study: HLA-typed donors were the source of roughly 80 million unique TCRs held in an early data release.

The germline CDR1 and CDR2 sequences are WNHNN and SYGVQD (reference sequence). The CDR3 is made up of 14 amino acids. With 6 bases removed from V and 3 bases from J, the gap between germline ends came to 15 bases. General observations from the study: Prior analysis indicated that the majority of TCR beta V segments exhibited productivity approximately 87% or approximately 30% of the time. It was in a later analysis that TCR association rates were seen to vary by HLA locus, highest for DRB1 and lowest for HLA-C. Some V segments, including TRBV6-2 and TRBV6-3, were excluded as indistinguishable.

The PCR ran on 60 Vbeta and 13 Jbeta primers. Using immunoSEQ multiplex PCR, the repertoire was profiled, and TCRdb retains in-frame clones only, with some absent. In total, the table holds about 150,000 clones. A note on this clone: Its target is unknown.

Sequenced: PBMCs. The chain links TRBV10-1 to TRBJ2-7, with D possibly being TRBD1 (6 bases). The TCR comes from a woman aged 45 to 65 in good health and CMV-seronegative. The CDR3 spells CASRVQGWGYEQYF. In DNA, the CDR3 is TGCGCCAGCAGGGTCCAGGGGTGGGGCTACGAGCAGTACTTC.